This TCR beta chain was recovered during a study of spatial heterogeneity in lung cancer. Time point here: blood at routine non-recurrence follow-up after resection. Whole RNA obtained from tumor, nontumor lung or frozen PBMC underwent sequencing without sorting. TCRdb passed the 5' RACE reads through MiXCR, listing each CDR3 protein once. This sample has more than 95,000 distinct CDR3 sequences, with 10% to 15% found just once. The CDR3 is 12 amino acids. V was cut by 3 bases and J by 11 bases, with 16 bases left in between. In germline, CDR1 is GTSNPN, CDR2 SVGIG (reference sequence). V gene TRBV30 combines with J gene TRBJ1-1; unclear D gene. This specimen was PBMCs, taken at follow-up. The receptor's source is a male donor with early-stage non-small cell lung cancer. The CDR3 nucleotides read TGTGCCTGGAGCGGCTCCGACATGATCGCTTTCTTT. Amino acids: CAWSGSDMIAFF.